These 9 T cell receptor beta chains came from one sample sequenced in a study of beta chain features in type 1 diabetes. All of the isolated RNA was reverse transcribed, so expressed TCRB transcripts were sequenced. The method was immunoSEQ multiplex PCR; TCRdb's version includes in-frame clones alone and lacks a portion of them. This table has about 900,000 clones, roughly 15% appearing once. Sequencing was carried out using naive CD4+ T cells from blood. The source is a woman aged 18 to 35 in good health.

The chain is built from TRBV5-6 and TRBJ2-2; tentatively, D is TRBD1 (6 bases). The V end lost 4 bases, the J end lost 7 bases, and 17 bases lay between the germline ends. The germline gives CDR1 SGHDT, CDR2 YYEEEE. This CDR3 spans 15 amino acids. The CDR3 bases are TGTGCCAGCAGCACCCGGACAGCGCCTGTCGGGGAGCTGTTTTTT. Protein sequence: CASSTRTAPVGELFF.

The CDR3 here is CASSKISSSWAAVYGYTF. CDR3 DNA sequence: TGTGCCAGCAGCAAAATCTCCTCCTCTTGGGCGGCGGTTTATGGCTACACCTTC. This chain joins TRBV21-1 and TRBJ1-2. TRBV21-1 is a documented pseudogene. This CDR3 has 18 amino acids.

The chain couples TRBV29-1 to TRBJ1-2, with 9 bases that match TRBD1. CDR3 size: 15 residues. J lost 6 bases, V lost 2 bases, and 10 bases had no gene match. Germline V gene lookup returns CDR1 SQVTM and CDR2 ANQGSEA. CDR3 sequence reads: CSVERDRATTDGYTF. In DNA form, the CDR3 reads TGCAGCGTTGAAAGGGACAGGGCAACGACGGATGGCTACACCTTC.

The J gene is TRBJ2-2, the V gene TRBV10-3, with D perhaps TRBD1 (5 bases). CDR1 is ENHRY, CDR2 SYGVKD, per germline. Trimming stripped 8 bases from V and 0 bases from J, with 16 bases between. This CDR3 is built from 16 residues. The chain's CDR3 is CAIDTLGLANTGELFF. CDR3 bases: TGTGCCATCGACACCCTGGGGCTAGCGAACACCGGGGAGCTGTTTTTT.

The chain uses TRBV10-3 and TRBJ1-1; unclear D gene. The CDR3 has 14 amino acids. Germline loops: CDR1 ENHRY, CDR2 SYGVKD. The V end was cut by 0 bases, the J end by 6 bases, with 11 bases between. The CDR3 nucleotides read TGTGCCATCAGTGAGTCAGGTGGCAACTCTGAAGCTTTCTTT. Its translation: CAISESGGNSEAFF.

The chain has TRBV7-3 and TRBJ2-5; D not resolved. Germline V gives CDR1 SGHTA, CDR2 FQGTGA. This CDR3 spans 17 amino acids. Trimming shortened V by 8 bases and J by 5 bases, and 27 bases separated the two germline ends. The CDR3 reads CASRASSWPRVFETQYF. The DNA of the CDR3 is TGTGCCAGCCGAGCTTCATCGTGGCCCCGGGTATTTGAGACCCAGTACTTC. The whole variable domain, filled in from reference TRBV7-3 and TRBJ2-5, reads GAGVSQTPSNKVTEKGKYVELRCDPISGHTALYWYRQSLGQGPEFLIYFQGTGAADDSGLPNDRFFAVRPEGSVSTLKIQRTERGDSAVYLCASRASSWPRVFETQYFGPGTRLLVL.

This sequence joins TRBV18 and TRBJ2-6; 7 nucleotides line up with TRBD1. The germline V gene has CDR1 KGHSH and CDR2 LQKENI. V dropped 4 bases and J dropped 2; count of bases not matched to a gene: 5. The CDR3 sequence is 16 residues long. The CDR3 DNA is TGTGCCAGCTCACTTACTACAGGGGCTGGGGCCAACGTCCTGACTTTC. Translated: CASSLTTGAGANVLTF.

V usage is TRBV28 and J usage is TRBJ2-1; TRBD2 matches 11 bases. Trimming at V came to 7 bases and at J to 4 bases, leaving 12 bases not matched to a gene. Germline V lookup: CDR1 MDHEN, CDR2 SYDVKM. This CDR3 has 17 amino acids. The CDR3 DNA reads as TGTGCCAGCAAAGGGCCTAGCGGGAGGCTATTATACAATGAGCAGTTCTTC. It encodes CASKGPSGRLLYNEQFF. Full variable domain (outside the CDR3, taken from reference TRBV28 and TRBJ2-1): DVKVTQSSRYLVKRTGEKVFLECVQDMDHENMFWYRQDPGLGLRLIYFSYDVKMKEKGDIPEGYSVSREKKERFSLILESASTNQTSMYLCASKGPSGRLLYNEQFFGPGTRLTVL.

This clone was seen a few times. This rearrangement joins TRBV11-2 to TRBJ2-5; no clear D gene. The CDR3 covers 13 residues. The V and J ends lost 5 bases and 5 bases respectively, with 12 bases between them. Germline assignment: CDR1 SGHAT and CDR2 FQNNGV. The CDR3: CASSLTLGETQYF. The CDR3 DNA reads TGTGCCAGCAGCCTTACCTTAGGGGAGACCCAGTACTTC.